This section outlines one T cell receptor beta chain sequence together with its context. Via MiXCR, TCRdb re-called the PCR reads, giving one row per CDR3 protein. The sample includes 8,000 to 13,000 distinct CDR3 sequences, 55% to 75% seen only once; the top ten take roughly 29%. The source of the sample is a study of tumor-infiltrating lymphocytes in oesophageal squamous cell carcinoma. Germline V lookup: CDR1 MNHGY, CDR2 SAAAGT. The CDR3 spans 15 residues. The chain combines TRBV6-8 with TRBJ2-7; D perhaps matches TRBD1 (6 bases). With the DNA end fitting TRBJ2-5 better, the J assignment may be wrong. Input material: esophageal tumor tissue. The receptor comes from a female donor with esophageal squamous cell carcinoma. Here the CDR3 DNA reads TGTGCCAGCAGTCGTCCGACAGGACACCAAGAGACCCAGTACTTC. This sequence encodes CASSRPTGHQETQYF.